The present TCR beta chain was sequenced within a study of CD8 T cell repertoires and HIV-1 epitope variants. Study-wide context: Epitopes were three Gag families plus Nef HW9 and YT9.

Germline CDR1 is ENHRY and CDR2 is SYGVKD. Trimming pared 2 bases from V and 3 bases from J, leaving 17 bases between. This CDR3 is 16 amino acids long. Sequencing of TCR beta CDR3 used immunoSEQ survey depth. Libraries were prepared by immunoSEQ multiplex PCR; TCRdb keeps only in-frame clonotypes and omits some of them. The sample holds some 1,300 clones, about 62% seen once. With regard to this clone: Its specificity is not known.

The rearrangement uses TRBV10-3 and TRBJ2-7, with D perhaps matching TRBD2 (5 bases). Sample: cultured CD8+ T cells derived from PBMCs. This TCR was recovered from a male donor with HIV. This chain's CDR3 is CAISEVFLTGIYEQYF. The CDR3, as DNA: TGTGCCATCAGTGAGGTCTTCCTGACGGGGATCTACGAGCAGTACTTC.